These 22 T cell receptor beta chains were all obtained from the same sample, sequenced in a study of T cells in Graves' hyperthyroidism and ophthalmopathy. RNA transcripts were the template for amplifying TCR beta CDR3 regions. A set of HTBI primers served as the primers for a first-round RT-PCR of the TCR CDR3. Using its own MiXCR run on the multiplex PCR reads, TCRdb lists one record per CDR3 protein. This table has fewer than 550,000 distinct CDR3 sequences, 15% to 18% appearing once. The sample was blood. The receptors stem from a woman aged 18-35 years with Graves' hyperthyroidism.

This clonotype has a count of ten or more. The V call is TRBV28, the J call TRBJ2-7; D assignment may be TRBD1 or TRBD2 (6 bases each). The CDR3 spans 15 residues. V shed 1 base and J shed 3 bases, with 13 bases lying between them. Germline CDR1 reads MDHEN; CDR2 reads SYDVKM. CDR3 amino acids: CASSLSGAGNYEQYF. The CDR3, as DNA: TGTGCCAGCAGTTTATCGGGGGCTGGTAACTACGAGCAGTACTTC.

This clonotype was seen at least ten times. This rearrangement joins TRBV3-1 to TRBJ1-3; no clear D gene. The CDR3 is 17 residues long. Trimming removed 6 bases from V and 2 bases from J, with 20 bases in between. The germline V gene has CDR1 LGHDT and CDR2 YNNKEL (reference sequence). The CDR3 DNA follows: TGTGCCAGCAGTCAAAACACCGGACGAGGCGCTGGAAACACCATATATTTT. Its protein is CASSQNTGRGAGNTIYF.

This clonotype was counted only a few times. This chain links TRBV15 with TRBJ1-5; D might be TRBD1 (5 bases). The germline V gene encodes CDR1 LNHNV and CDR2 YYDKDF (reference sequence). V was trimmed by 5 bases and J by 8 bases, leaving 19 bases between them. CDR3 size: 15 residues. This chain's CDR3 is CATSPEGAGRKPQHF. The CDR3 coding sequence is TGTGCCACCAGCCCCGAAGGGGCAGGGAGGAAGCCCCAGCATTTT.

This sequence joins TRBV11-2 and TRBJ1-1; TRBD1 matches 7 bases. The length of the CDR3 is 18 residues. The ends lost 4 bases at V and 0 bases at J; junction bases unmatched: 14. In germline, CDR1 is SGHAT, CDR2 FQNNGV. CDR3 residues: CASSYPFRDRLMNTEAFF. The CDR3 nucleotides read TGTGCCAGCAGCTATCCCTTCCGGGACAGATTAATGAACACTGAAGCTTTCTTT.

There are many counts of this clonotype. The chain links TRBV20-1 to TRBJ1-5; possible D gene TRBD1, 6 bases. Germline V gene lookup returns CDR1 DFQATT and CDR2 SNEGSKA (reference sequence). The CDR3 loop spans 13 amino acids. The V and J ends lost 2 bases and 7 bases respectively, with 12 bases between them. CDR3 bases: TGCAGTGCTAGACAGGGGCCCCTCCAGCCCCAGCATTTT. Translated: CSARQGPLQPQHF.

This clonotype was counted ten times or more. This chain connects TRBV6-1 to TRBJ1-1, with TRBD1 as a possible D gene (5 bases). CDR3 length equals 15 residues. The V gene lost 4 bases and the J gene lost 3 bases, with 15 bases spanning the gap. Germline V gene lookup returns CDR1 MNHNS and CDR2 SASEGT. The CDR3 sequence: CASSGLTEPYTEAFF. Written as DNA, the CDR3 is TGTGCCAGCAGTGGGCTGACAGAACCTTACACTGAAGCTTTCTTT.

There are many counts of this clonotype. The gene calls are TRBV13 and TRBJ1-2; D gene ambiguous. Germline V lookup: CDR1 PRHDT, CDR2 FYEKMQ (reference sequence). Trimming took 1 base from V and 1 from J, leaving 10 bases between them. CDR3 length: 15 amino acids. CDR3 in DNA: TGTGCCAGCAGCTTAGCATCCACAGATAACTATGGCTACACCTTC. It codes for CASSLASTDNYGYTF.

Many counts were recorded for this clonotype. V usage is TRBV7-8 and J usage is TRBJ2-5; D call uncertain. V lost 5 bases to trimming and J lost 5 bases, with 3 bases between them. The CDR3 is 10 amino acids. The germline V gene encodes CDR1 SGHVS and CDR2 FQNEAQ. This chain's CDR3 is CASSVETQYF. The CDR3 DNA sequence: TGTGCCAGCAGCGTGGAGACCCAGTACTTC.

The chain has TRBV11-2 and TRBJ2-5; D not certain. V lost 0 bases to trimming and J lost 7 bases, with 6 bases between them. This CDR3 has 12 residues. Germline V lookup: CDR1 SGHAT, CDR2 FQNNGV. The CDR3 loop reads CASSLELGTQYF. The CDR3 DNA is TGTGCCAGCAGCTTAGAGTTGGGGACCCAGTACTTC.

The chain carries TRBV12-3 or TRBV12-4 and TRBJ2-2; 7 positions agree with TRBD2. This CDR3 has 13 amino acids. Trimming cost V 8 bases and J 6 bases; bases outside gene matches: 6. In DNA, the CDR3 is TGTGCCAGCCCCGCGGGAGCGGCCGGGGAGCTGTTTTTT. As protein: CASPAGAAGELFF.

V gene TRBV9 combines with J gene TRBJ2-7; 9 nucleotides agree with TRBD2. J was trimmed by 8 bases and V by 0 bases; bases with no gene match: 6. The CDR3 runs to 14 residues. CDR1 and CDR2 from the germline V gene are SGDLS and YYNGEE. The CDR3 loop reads CASSVGLADYQQYF. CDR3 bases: TGTGCCAGCAGCGTAGGACTAGCGGATTACCAGCAGTACTTC.

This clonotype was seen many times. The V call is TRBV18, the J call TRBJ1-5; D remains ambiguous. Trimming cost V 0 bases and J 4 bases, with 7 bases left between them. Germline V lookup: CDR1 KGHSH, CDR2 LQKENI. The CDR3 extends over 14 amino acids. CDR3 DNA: TGTGCCAGCTCACCACCGTCGGGGAATCAGCCCCAGCATTTT. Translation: CASSPPSGNQPQHF. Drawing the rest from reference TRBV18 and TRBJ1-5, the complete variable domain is NAGVMQNPRHLVRRRGQEARLRCSPMKGHSHVYWYRQLPEEGLKFMVYLQKENIIDESGMPKERFSAEFPKEGPSILRIQQVVRGDSAAYFCASSPPSGNQPQHFGDGTRLSIL.

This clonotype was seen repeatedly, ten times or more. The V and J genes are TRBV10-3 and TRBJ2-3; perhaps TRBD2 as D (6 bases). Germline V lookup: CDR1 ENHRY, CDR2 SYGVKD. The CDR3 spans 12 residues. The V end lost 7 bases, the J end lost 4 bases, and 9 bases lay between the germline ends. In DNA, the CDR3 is TGTGCCATCAAAGGGACTTCAGATACGCAGTATTTT. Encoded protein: CAIKGTSDTQYF.

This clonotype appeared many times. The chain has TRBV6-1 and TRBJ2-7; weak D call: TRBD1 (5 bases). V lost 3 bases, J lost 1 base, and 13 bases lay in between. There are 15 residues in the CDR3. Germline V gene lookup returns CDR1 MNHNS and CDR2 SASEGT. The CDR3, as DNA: TGTGCCAGCAGTGATCAGCAGGGTTGGTCCTACGAGCAGTACTTC. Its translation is CASSDQQGWSYEQYF.

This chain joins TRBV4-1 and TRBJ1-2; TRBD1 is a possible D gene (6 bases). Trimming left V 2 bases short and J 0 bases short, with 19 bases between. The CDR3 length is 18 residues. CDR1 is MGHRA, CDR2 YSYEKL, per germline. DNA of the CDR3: TGCGCCAGCAGCCAATTATTGCAGGGGCAAGCTTCTAACTATGGCTACACCTTC. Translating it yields CASSQLLQGQASNYGYTF.

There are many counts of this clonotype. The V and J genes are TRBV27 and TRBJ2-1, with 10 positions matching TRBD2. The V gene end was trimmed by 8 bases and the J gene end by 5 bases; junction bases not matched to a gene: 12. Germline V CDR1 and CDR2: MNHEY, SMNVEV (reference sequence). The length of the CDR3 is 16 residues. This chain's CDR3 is CASGVSGRPPNNEQFF. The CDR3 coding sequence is TGTGCCAGCGGAGTTAGCGGGAGGCCCCCTAACAATGAGCAGTTCTTC.

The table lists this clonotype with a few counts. The CDR3 nucleotides read TGTGCCAGCAGTTTATCAGGCCCAGTAGAAGGCTACACCTTC. This translates into CASSLSGPVEGYTF. V is TRBV27 and J is TRBJ1-2; the D is unclear. The V end was cut by 0 bases, the J end by 8 bases, with 13 bases between. The CDR3 spans 14 residues. Germline CDR1 is MNHEY and CDR2 is SMNVEV (reference sequence).

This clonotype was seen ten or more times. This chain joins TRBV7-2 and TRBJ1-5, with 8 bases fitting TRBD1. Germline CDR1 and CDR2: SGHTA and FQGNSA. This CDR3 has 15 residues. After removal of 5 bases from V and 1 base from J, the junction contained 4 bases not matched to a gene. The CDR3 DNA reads TGTGCCAGCAGCCCAGGGGGCGGAAGCAATCAGCCCCAGCATTTT. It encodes CASSPGGGSNQPQHF.

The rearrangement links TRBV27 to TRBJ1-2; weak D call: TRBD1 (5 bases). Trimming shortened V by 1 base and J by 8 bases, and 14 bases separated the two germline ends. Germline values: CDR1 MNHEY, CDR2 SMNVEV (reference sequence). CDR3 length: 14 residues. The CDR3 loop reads CASSLWGGGWGYTF. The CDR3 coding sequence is TGTGCCAGCAGTTTATGGGGGGGGGGTTGGGGCTACACCTTC.

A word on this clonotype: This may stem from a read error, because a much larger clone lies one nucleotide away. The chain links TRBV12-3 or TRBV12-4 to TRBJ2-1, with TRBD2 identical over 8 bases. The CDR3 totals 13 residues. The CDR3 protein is CATSWGLDNGQFF. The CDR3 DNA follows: TGTGCCACCAGCTGGGGACTAGACAATGGGCAGTTCTTC.

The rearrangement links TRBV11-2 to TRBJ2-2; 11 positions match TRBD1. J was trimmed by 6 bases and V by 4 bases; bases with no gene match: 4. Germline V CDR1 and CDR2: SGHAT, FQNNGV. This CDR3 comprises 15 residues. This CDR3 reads CASSSGTGGPGELFF. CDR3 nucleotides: TGTGCCAGCAGCTCCGGGACAGGGGGTCCCGGGGAGCTGTTTTTT.

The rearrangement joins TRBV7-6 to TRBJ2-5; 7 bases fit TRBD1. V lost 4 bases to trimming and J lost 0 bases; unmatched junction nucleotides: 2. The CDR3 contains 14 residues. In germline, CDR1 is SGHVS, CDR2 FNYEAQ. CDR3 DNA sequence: TGTGCCAGCAGCTCGGGGACAGACCAAGAGACCCAGTACTTC. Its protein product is CASSSGTDQETQYF.